This is a list of T cell receptor beta chains from one sample in a study of cytomegalovirus exposure and HLA in healthy donors. Using immunoSEQ multiplex PCR, the repertoire was profiled, and TCRdb retains in-frame clones only, with some absent. This table has tens of thousands of clones, around 94% appearing once. Material for sequencing was PBMCs. The receptors were gathered from a man aged 18 to 30 in good health and CMV-seronegative. Each CDR3 is given with its conserved first and last residue.

j_call	v_call	cdr3_aa
TRBJ1-3	TRBV15	CATSRPGTGVNTIYF
TRBJ2-2	TRBV21-1	CASLLRGGRASSGELFF
TRBJ2-7	TRBV29-1	CSVAGVEEQYF
TRBJ1-2	TRBV6-5	CASSSLYTGWGYTF
TRBJ1-1	TRBV29-1	CSAGQTLNTEAFF
TRBJ2-7	TRBV11-3	CASSALPGRGTYEQYF
TRBJ2-7	TRBV9	CASTGGLTLHEQYF
TRBJ2-7	TRBV5-4	CASRPGQAYEQYF
TRBJ2-5	TRBV7-3	CASSLGTSGSRETQYF
TRBJ2-1	TRBV4-2	CASSHPGLPSSYNEQFF
TRBJ1-5	TRBV18	CASSPDRGYNQPQHF
TRBJ2-7	TRBV5-1	CASSQTQGRGGEQYF
TRBJ1-1	TRBV6-1	CASDGGMNTEAFF
TRBJ1-5	TRBV7-9	CASSFNPDQPQHF
TRBJ2-5	TRBV27	CASSLVSETSGGETQYF
TRBJ2-7	TRBV27	CASSPIGGRALEQYF
TRBJ1-4	TRBV16	CASSQSGDSNEKLFF
TRBJ1-3	TRBV7-8	CASSQQGPYSGNTIYF
TRBJ1-3	TRBV6-1	CASRRDSNSGNTIYF
TRBJ1-5	TRBV5-4	CASSLAAPRGYQPQHF
TRBJ2-3	TRBV5-6	CASSLVGAGDTQYF
TRBJ1-2	TRBV5-1	CASSLARGENYGYTF
TRBJ1-2	TRBV5-1	CASSLERAEGATGGYTF
TRBJ1-3	TRBV27	CASSLSDRNTIYF
TRBJ2-5	TRBV15	CATSTGYQETQYF
TRBJ2-5	TRBV7-6	CASSFNPWTGTGETQYF
TRBJ2-3	TRBV18	CASSYNRGDTQYF
TRBJ2-2	TRBV30	CAWSPPGLDTGELFF
TRBJ1-2	TRBV29-1	CSVRGTALGSGYTF
TRBJ2-1	TRBV25-1	CASSASGTKAYNEQFF
TRBJ1-1	TRBV7-9	CASSLASTGTEAFF
TRBJ2-7	TRBV9	CASSALAGGLDEQYF
TRBJ2-2	TRBV5-1	CASSLAGGSTGELFF
TRBJ2-1	TRBV7-9	CASSSHRDREEQFF
TRBJ2-3	TRBV27	CASSNLIASPDTQYF
TRBJ2-3	TRBV7-9	CASSLDRGATDTQYF